A single sample is the source of the 14 T cell receptor beta chains below, sequenced in a study of ipilimumab plus nivolumab after autologous stem cell transplantation. Sequencing was performed with immunoSEQ multiplex PCR; in TCRdb, only in-frame clones are kept and a portion is missing. This repertoire shows about 43,000 clones, about 88% found once; its top ten account for approximately 0.82%. The sample was PBMCs, taken in a trial of ipilimumab plus nivolumab as post-transplant consolidation. These receptors originate from a male donor with multiple myeloma.

The chain carries TRBV27 and TRBJ2-2, with D unclear. This CDR3 region has 20 residues. CDR1 and CDR2 (germline): MNHEY, SMNVEV (reference sequence). Trimming removed 5 bases from V and 0 bases from J, with 25 bases in between. The DNA for the CDR3 is TGTGCCAGCAGTGAATATCTGGGGTCGTTGGAGCGATCGAACACCGGGGAGCTGTTTTTT. Translation gives CASSEYLGSLERSNTGELFF.

CDR3 nucleotide sequence: TGTGCCAGCGGGACTAGCGGACAGCCCCAGCATTTT. Translation: CASGTSGQPQHF. This chain joins TRBV6-1 and TRBJ1-5; D may be TRBD1 (5 bases). The CDR3 has 12 residues. Trimming removed 8 bases from V and 7 bases from J, with 12 bases in between. In germline, CDR1 is MNHNS, CDR2 SASEGT.

The gene calls are TRBV4-2 and TRBJ1-2, with no clear D. This CDR3 has 14 residues. Trimming took 0 bases from V and 0 from J, leaving 5 bases between them. The V gene's germline CDR1 is LGHNA and CDR2 YNFKEQ. The CDR3 protein is CASSQDPSNYGYTF. The CDR3 bases are TGTGCCAGCAGCCAAGATCCTTCTAACTATGGCTACACCTTC.

The V and J genes are TRBV11-1 and TRBJ1-2, with 7 bases identical to TRBD1. Germline V gives CDR1 SGHAT, CDR2 FQDESV (reference sequence). The CDR3 length is 14 residues. With 5 bases clipped from V and 4 bases from J, the junction kept 7 bases outside the gene matches. The DNA of the CDR3 is TGTGCCAGCAGCCGGAAGGGGACAGTCTATGGCTACACCTTC. It specifies CASSRKGTVYGYTF.

V and J are TRBV6-5 and TRBJ2-7; 8 nucleotides line up with TRBD2. V trimming: 6 bases; J trimming: 0 bases; junction bases outside the gene matches: 7. The CDR3 is 15 residues long. The germline gives CDR1 MNHEY, CDR2 SVGAGI. The CDR3 protein is CASSYGGALSYEQYF. The DNA for the CDR3 is TGTGCCAGCAGCTACGGGGGGGCGCTCTCCTACGAGCAGTACTTC.

V and J are TRBV7-9 and TRBJ2-3; D uncertain. The CDR3 sequence is 15 residues long. Germline loops: CDR1 SEHNR, CDR2 FQNEAQ (reference sequence). Deletions cut 2 bases from V and 0 bases from J, with 9 bases between. The CDR3 here is CASSLWYTSTDTQYF. CDR3 nucleotide sequence: TGTGCCAGCAGCTTATGGTATACTAGCACAGATACGCAGTATTTT.

This chain links TRBV2 with TRBJ1-1; TRBD1 agrees at 7 bases. Germline V gives CDR1 SNHLY, CDR2 FYNNEI. This CDR3 region has 15 residues. Trimming removed 4 bases from V and 1 base from J; junction bases left unmatched: 6. CDR3 protein: CASSGPGTANTEAFF. The CDR3 DNA follows: TGTGCCAGCAGTGGACCCGGGACAGCGAACACTGAAGCTTTCTTT.

The chain's CDR3 is CASITRKGTDTQYF. DNA of the CDR3: TGTGCCAGCATAACCCGCAAGGGAACAGATACGCAGTATTTT. The chain recombines TRBV28 with TRBJ2-3, with D uncertain. The germline V and J ends were trimmed by 7 bases and 3 bases, with 14 bases remaining between them. This CDR3 spans 14 amino acids. Germline V CDR1 and CDR2: MDHEN, SYDVKM.

The rearrangement uses TRBV27 and TRBJ1-5, with D perhaps TRBD1 (6 bases). Per germline, CDR1 MNHEY and CDR2 SMNVEV (reference sequence). There are 15 residues in the CDR3. V was trimmed by 6 bases and J by 0 bases, leaving 12 bases between them. DNA of the CDR3: TGTGCCAGCAGGAGGACAGTGCTTAGCAATCAGCCCCAGCATTTT. Protein: CASRRTVLSNQPQHF.

The chain is built from TRBV10-3 and TRBJ1-5; maybe TRBD1 (6 bases). This CDR3 has 14 amino acids. Trimming removed 3 bases at V and 5 bases at J, with 11 bases between. Germline-derived CDR1 and CDR2 are ENHRY and SYGVKD. The CDR3 nucleotides are TGTGCCATCAGTGAACAACAGGGTTATCAGCCCCAGCATTTT. Residues: CAISEQQGYQPQHF.

The gene calls are TRBV27 and TRBJ2-1; a possible D gene is TRBD1 (6 bases). There are 15 residues in the CDR3. The V end was cut by 3 bases, the J end by 4 bases, with 13 bases between. The germline V gene has CDR1 MNHEY and CDR2 SMNVEV (reference sequence). Here the CDR3 DNA reads TGTGCCAGCAGTTTGATACAGGGTCGATACAATGAGCAGTTCTTC. This codes for CASSLIQGRYNEQFF.

The chain has TRBV5-1 and TRBJ2-1; 9 bases map to TRBD2. Trimming at V came to 4 bases and at J to 0 bases, leaving 8 bases not matched to a gene. Germline-derived CDR1 and CDR2 are SGHRS and YFSETQ. This CDR3 has 17 amino acids. The DNA for the CDR3 is TGCGCCAGCAGCCCTCTAGCGGGACAAAGCTCCTACAATGAGCAGTTCTTC. Its translation: CASSPLAGQSSYNEQFF. Variable domain in full (rest from reference TRBV5-1 and TRBJ2-1): KAGVTQTPRYLIKTRGQQVTLSCSPISGHRSVSWYQQTPGQGLQFLFEYFSETQRNKGNFPGRFSGRQFSNSRSEMNVSTLELGDSALYLCASSPLAGQSSYNEQFFGPGTRLTVL.

This clone is a singleton in its sample. The chain links TRBV28 to TRBJ1-1; no firm D call. V lost 8 bases, J lost 4 bases, and 17 bases lay in between. CDR3 size: 14 residues. Looked up from germline, CDR1 is MDHEN and CDR2 is SYDVKM. The CDR3 region is CASSTGGGTTEAFF. CDR3 coding DNA: TGTGCCAGCTCCACGGGAGGAGGAACCACTGAAGCTTTCTTT.

The sample holds a few counts of this clone. The rearrangement joins TRBV7-8 to TRBJ2-5; D perhaps matches TRBD1 (6 bases). CDR1 and CDR2 (germline): SGHVS, FQNEAQ. Trimming stripped 5 bases from V and 5 bases from J, with 15 bases between. This CDR3 contains 14 residues. The CDR3, as DNA: TGTGCCAGCAGCCCGGTTGACAGGCCTGAGACCCAGTACTTC. This gives the protein CASSPVDRPETQYF.